These 26 T cell receptor beta chains share one sample of origin, sequenced in a study of T cell responses to AZD1222 COVID-19 vaccine. Some clones are missing from TCRdb's copy, which holds only in-frame ones; the method was immunoSEQ multiplex PCR. The table includes fewer than 200,000 clones, almost 95% detected once. This specimen was peripheral blood, taken on day 0 of AZD1222 vaccination. The receptors were sampled from an adult in good health.

The chain combines TRBV2 with TRBJ1-3, with 7 positions matching TRBD1. Germline trimming cut 2 bases from V and 1 base from J; bases unmatched to any gene: 5. From germline, CDR1 is SNHLY and CDR2 FYNNEI. This CDR3 is 16 amino acids long. Written as DNA, the CDR3 is TGTGCCAGCAGTGAATTTGTGGGACAGTCTGGAAACACCATATATTTT. It translates to CASSEFVGQSGNTIYF.

The V and J genes are TRBV5-4 and TRBJ2-3; the D is unclear. The germline V gene has CDR1 SGHNT and CDR2 YYREEE (reference sequence). V was shortened by 2 bases and J by 6 bases, with 10 bases between the two germline ends. The CDR3 consists of 13 residues. CDR3 in amino acids: CASSFAAADTQYF. The DNA for the CDR3 is TGTGCCAGCAGCTTCGCGGCGGCGGATACGCAGTATTTT.

The V call is TRBV12-5, the J call TRBJ1-6; D uncertain. V dropped 0 bases and J dropped 6 bases, with 15 bases sitting between them. Germline CDR1 is LGHNT and CDR2 is FRNRAP. The CDR3 has 17 amino acids. CDR3 nucleotide sequence: TGTGCTAGTGGTTTGGTAGCTGGGCAAATTGGTAATTCACCCCTCCACTTT. This translates into CASGLVAGQIGNSPLHF.

V and J are TRBV12-3 or TRBV12-4 and TRBJ2-7; D not resolved. This CDR3 has 12 residues. V lost 6 bases and J lost 3, with 9 bases in between. This CDR3 reads CASSPDRYEQYF. In DNA form, the CDR3 reads TGTGCCAGCAGCCCGGACCGCTACGAGCAGTACTTC.

This chain links TRBV28 with TRBJ2-7; a possible D gene is TRBD2 (7 bases). V was pared by 7 bases and J by 6 bases, with 19 bases between. This CDR3 has 14 residues. Germline V gene lookup returns CDR1 MDHEN and CDR2 SYDVKM. CDR3 residues: CASNEGGRVGEQYF. The CDR3 bases are TGTGCCAGCAATGAGGGGGGGCGAGTAGGCGAGCAGTACTTC.

This chain links TRBV7-8 with TRBJ1-1; weak D call: TRBD1 (6 bases). CDR1 and CDR2 from the germline V gene are SGHVS and FQNEAQ. There are 15 residues in the CDR3. V lost 2 bases and J 3 bases, leaving 13 bases between the germline ends. The CDR3, as DNA: TGTGCCAGCAGCTTAACAGGGTGGCGTTACACTGAAGCTTTCTTT. It is translated as CASSLTGWRYTEAFF.

CDR3 DNA: TGTGCCAGCAGCTTGTCCCCCCCAGGGAGCGCTGGCACAGATACGCAGTATTTT. Its protein product is CASSLSPPGSAGTDTQYF. The rearrangement joins TRBV5-5 to TRBJ2-3; D may correspond to TRBD1 or TRBD2 (5 bases each). CDR3 length: 18 amino acids. CDR1 is SGHKS and CDR2 is YYEKEE in the germline V gene (reference sequence). V lost 1 base and J 1 base, leaving 19 bases between the germline ends.

This clone has only one observation. V is TRBV6-5 and J is TRBJ2-2; tentatively, D is TRBD1 (6 bases). The CDR3 runs 15 residues. Germline V CDR1 and CDR2: MNHEY, SVGAGI. Trimming shortened V by 7 bases and J by 0 bases, and 12 bases separated the two germline ends. The CDR3 nucleotides read TGTGCCAGCATGGGGGCGCGTCCGAACACCGGGGAGCTGTTTTTT. Protein sequence: CASMGARPNTGELFF.

This clone came up a few times. The chain joins TRBV10-1 to TRBJ2-7, with D unclear. The CDR3 runs to 13 residues. V was cut by 6 bases and J by 5 bases, with 14 bases left in between. CDR1 is WNHNN and CDR2 is SYGVQD in the germline V gene (reference sequence). For the CDR3, the DNA is TGCGCCAGCAGGGAAGGTTTGGCGCACGAGCAGTACTTC. This sequence encodes CASREGLAHEQYF.

This clone has only a few counts. The genes are TRBV18 and TRBJ1-1; a weak D match, TRBD1 (6 bases). The V end lost 5 bases, the J end lost 6 bases, and 13 bases lay between the germline ends. There are 13 residues in the CDR3. The germline gives CDR1 KGHSH, CDR2 LQKENI. Here the CDR3 reads CASSSGEGAEAFF. CDR3 sequence (DNA): TGTGCCAGCTCATCAGGGGAAGGCGCTGAAGCTTTCTTT.

The chain couples TRBV11-1 to TRBJ2-7; weak D call: TRBD2 (5 bases). V was pared by 3 bases and J by 2 bases, with 14 bases between. This CDR3 comprises 15 residues. Germline V CDR1 and CDR2: SGHAT, FQDESV (reference sequence). The CDR3 DNA follows: TGTGCCAGCAGCTTCCCCGAGGGTGCGGCCTACGAGCAGTACTTC. It yields the protein CASSFPEGAAYEQYF.

The chain links TRBV29-1 to TRBJ2-5; 8 bases align to TRBD2. The V gene's germline CDR1 is SQVTM and CDR2 ANQGSEA. The CDR3 extends over 11 amino acids. The CDR3 nucleotides read TGCACCGGGGGGGTTAAAGAGACCCAGTACTTC. Translation: CTGGVKETQYF.

The chain is built from TRBV5-5 and TRBJ2-1; 12 nucleotides line up with TRBD2. The V segment lost 1 base and the J segment 6 bases; nucleotides outside the gene matches: 8. The CDR3 totals 17 residues. Germline CDR1 and CDR2: SGHKS and YYEKEE (reference sequence). Written as DNA, the CDR3 is TGTGCCAGCAGCTTGAGCATTTCTAGCGGGGGGGTCAATGAGCAGTTCTTC. Its protein product is CASSLSISSGGVNEQFF.

The V gene is TRBV7-8, the J gene TRBJ1-5; D is perhaps TRBD1 (5 bases). V gave up 5 bases and J gave up 0 bases, with 14 bases separating them. Germline V gives CDR1 SGHVS, CDR2 FQNEAQ. The CDR3 loop spans 16 amino acids. In nucleotides, the CDR3 is TGTGCCAGCAGCCCATTTGGGACCAATAGCAATCAGCCCCAGCATTTT. This sequence encodes CASSPFGTNSNQPQHF.

This chain joins TRBV10-3 and TRBJ1-1; 7 positions match TRBD1. Germline V gene lookup returns CDR1 ENHRY and CDR2 SYGVKD. Trimming took 3 bases from V and 3 from J; bases not matched to a gene: 7. This CDR3 comprises 15 residues. The CDR3, as DNA: TGTGCCATCAGTGAAGGGGGCAGGGTCTACACTGAAGCTTTCTTT. As protein: CAISEGGRVYTEAFF.

The J gene is TRBJ1-5, the V gene TRBV4-1; D possibly corresponds to TRBD1 (6 bases). There are 14 residues in the CDR3. Germline values: CDR1 MGHRA, CDR2 YSYEKL. V lost 3 bases to trimming and J lost 4 bases, with 10 bases between them. The CDR3 DNA reads as TGCGCCAGCAGCCACCCCACAGGGAATCAGCCCCAGCATTTT. Translated: CASSHPTGNQPQHF.

Comments on this clone: The sample holds other DNA sequences that translate to the same CDR3. The chain joins TRBV6-5 to TRBJ1-5, with D possibly being TRBD1 (5 bases). The germline gives CDR1 MNHEY, CDR2 SVGAGI. Trimming pared 4 bases from V and 2 bases from J, leaving 9 bases between. The CDR3 runs 14 residues. CDR3: CASSSLGRNQPQHF. CDR3 nucleotide sequence: TGTGCCAGCAGTTCCCTGGGGCGCAATCAGCCCCAGCATTTT.

J is TRBJ1-2 and V is TRBV18; 11 nucleotides agree with TRBD1. The CDR3 is 15 residues long. Germline V gene lookup returns CDR1 KGHSH and CDR2 LQKENI. J was trimmed by 4 bases and V by 3 bases; bases with no gene match: 4. CDR3 protein: CASSPGTGGLYGYTF. CDR3 in DNA: TGTGCCAGCTCACCTGGGACAGGGGGGCTCTATGGCTACACCTTC. Full variable domain (outside the CDR3, taken from reference TRBV18 and TRBJ1-2): NAGVMQNPRHLVRRRGQEARLRCSPMKGHSHVYWYRQLPEEGLKFMVYLQKENIIDESGMPKERFSAEFPKEGPSILRIQQVVRGDSAAYFCASSPGTGGLYGYTFGSGTRLTVV.

The V and J genes are TRBV24-1 and TRBJ1-2; TRBD1 is a possible D gene (6 bases). The V end was cut by 7 bases, the J end by 4 bases, with 12 bases between. Germline CDR1 and CDR2: KGHDR and SFDVKD. The CDR3 consists of 13 residues. The CDR3 nucleotides read TGTGCCACCAGCGCGACAGGAACCTATGGCTACACCTTC. Translating gives CATSATGTYGYTF.

This chain links TRBV27 with TRBJ1-1, with D possibly TRBD1 on 5 matching bases. V lost 6 bases and J lost 4, with 12 bases in between. Germline V gives CDR1 MNHEY, CDR2 SMNVEV (reference sequence). This CDR3 is 13 amino acids long. This CDR3 reads CASRLWGGTEAFF. The CDR3 coding sequence is TGTGCCAGCAGACTGTGGGGGGGCACTGAAGCTTTCTTT.

For this clone: At one of its ends the junction is not consistent with the germline gene, which may arise from a read error. The V and J genes are TRBV14 and TRBJ2-5, with D possibly called TRBD1 or TRBD2 (5 bases each). The CDR3 extends over 16 amino acids. Germline V CDR1 and CDR2: SGHDN, FVKESK. In DNA form, the CDR3 reads TGTACCAGCAGCCAAGAAGACGGGGCCGACCAAGAGACCCAGTACTTC. Its translation: CTSSQEDGADQETQYF.

V usage is TRBV10-3 and J usage is TRBJ1-1, with 8 positions matching TRBD1. The ends lost 6 bases at V and 0 bases at J; junction bases unmatched: 3. The length of the CDR3 is 14 residues. Germline lookup yields CDR1 ENHRY and CDR2 SYGVKD. Here the CDR3 reads CAISGTGLNTEAFF. The CDR3 region has the DNA TGTGCCATCAGCGGGACAGGCTTGAACACTGAAGCTTTCTTT.

The V call is TRBV4-3, the J call TRBJ1-1; D may be TRBD1 (6 bases). V gave up 4 bases and J gave up 2 bases, with 14 bases separating them. This CDR3 contains 15 residues. The germline V gene encodes CDR1 LGHNA and CDR2 YSLEER. CDR3 nucleotides: TGCGCCAGCAGCCGATCCCGGGACACCAACACTGAAGCTTTCTTT. This codes for CASSRSRDTNTEAFF.

This chain connects TRBV27 to TRBJ2-2, with 8 bases lining up with TRBD1. The CDR3 has 16 amino acids. V was pared by 5 bases and J by 2 bases, with 7 bases of the junction left unmatched. From germline, CDR1 is MNHEY and CDR2 SMNVEV (reference sequence). DNA for the CDR3: TGTGCCAGCAGTACTCAGGGGGCCCTTAACACCGGGGAGCTGTTTTTT. Its translation is CASSTQGALNTGELFF.

V is TRBV6-5 and J is TRBJ1-5, with D unclear. The CDR3 spans 14 residues. The germline CDR1 and CDR2 sequences are MNHEY and SVGAGI. Trimming removed 2 bases at V and 1 base at J, with 6 bases between. Here the CDR3 reads CASSYGSSNQPQHF. CDR3 DNA sequence: TGTGCCAGCAGTTACGGGTCGAGCAATCAGCCCCAGCATTTT.

The chain carries TRBV6-2 or TRBV6-3 and TRBJ1-5; the match to TRBD1 covers 10 bases. The CDR3 spans 16 residues. Losses at the gene ends were 5 bases for V and 3 bases for J; bases not matched to a gene: 7. Per germline, CDR1 MNHEY and CDR2 SVGEGT. The CDR3 DNA reads as TGTGCCAGCAGTCACCCTGGGACAGGGGTCAATCAGCCCCAGCATTTT. This codes for CASSHPGTGVNQPQHF.